The clone carrying this T cell receptor (beta chain) has more than one count but fewer than ten. What it binds is unknown. The data derive from a study of T cells in Graves' hyperthyroidism and ophthalmopathy. Study results and caveats: In blood, most of the thyroid clonotypes expanded above 0.001 were also present. Separation of ophthalmopathy from stable hyperthyroidism was achieved by a 13 V-J model.

RNA transcripts yielded amplified TCR beta CDR3 regions. The HTBI primer set served for first-round RT-PCR of the TCR CDR3. TCRdb analysed the multiplex PCR reads with MiXCR anew, one entry per CDR3 protein. The table lists hundreds of thousands of distinct CDR3 sequences, 17% of them singletons. The CDR3 is 15 residues long. V dropped 5 bases and J dropped 3; count of bases not matched to a gene: 5. Any patient presenting with uncontrolled infection, other autoimmune disease, pregnancy or lactation was left out. It was 8.5 to 10 ml of fresh peripheral blood that supplied the PBMCs. Sequenced sample: blood. The rearrangement links TRBV12-3 or TRBV12-4 to TRBJ2-2; 8 bases fit TRBD2. The TCR originated in a woman under 30 with Graves' ophthalmopathy. CDR3 sequence: CASSDIAGYTGELFF. CDR3 in DNA: TGTGCCAGCAGTGATATAGCGGGATACACCGGGGAGCTGTTTTTT.